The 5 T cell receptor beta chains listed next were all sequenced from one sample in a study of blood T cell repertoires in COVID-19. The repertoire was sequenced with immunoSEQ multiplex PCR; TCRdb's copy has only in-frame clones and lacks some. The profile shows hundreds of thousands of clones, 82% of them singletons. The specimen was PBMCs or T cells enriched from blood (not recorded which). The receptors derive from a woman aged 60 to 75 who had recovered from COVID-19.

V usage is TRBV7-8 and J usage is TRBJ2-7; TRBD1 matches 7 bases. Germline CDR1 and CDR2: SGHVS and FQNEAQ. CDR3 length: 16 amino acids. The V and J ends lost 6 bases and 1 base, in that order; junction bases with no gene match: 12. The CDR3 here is CASSFVGTEFSYEQYF. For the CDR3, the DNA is TGTGCCAGCAGTTTTGTGGGGACAGAATTTTCCTACGAGCAGTACTTC.

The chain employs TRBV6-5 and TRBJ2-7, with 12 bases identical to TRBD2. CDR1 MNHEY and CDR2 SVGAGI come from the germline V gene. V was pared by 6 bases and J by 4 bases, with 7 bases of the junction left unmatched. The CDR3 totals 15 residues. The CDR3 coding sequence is TGTGCCAGCAGCAAGACCCTAGCGGGGGGGTACGAGCAGTACTTC. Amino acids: CASSKTLAGGYEQYF.

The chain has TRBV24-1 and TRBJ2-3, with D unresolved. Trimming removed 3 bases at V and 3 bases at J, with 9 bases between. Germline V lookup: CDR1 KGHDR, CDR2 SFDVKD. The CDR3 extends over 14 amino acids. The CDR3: CATSDAARTDTQYF. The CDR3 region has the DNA TGTGCCACCAGTGATGCGGCCAGAACAGATACGCAGTATTTT.

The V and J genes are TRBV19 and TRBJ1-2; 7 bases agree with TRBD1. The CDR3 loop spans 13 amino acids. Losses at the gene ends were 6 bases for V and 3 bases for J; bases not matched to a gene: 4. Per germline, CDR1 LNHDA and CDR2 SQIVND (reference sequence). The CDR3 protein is CASRDREHYGYTF. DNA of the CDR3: TGTGCCAGTAGAGACAGGGAGCACTATGGCTACACCTTC.

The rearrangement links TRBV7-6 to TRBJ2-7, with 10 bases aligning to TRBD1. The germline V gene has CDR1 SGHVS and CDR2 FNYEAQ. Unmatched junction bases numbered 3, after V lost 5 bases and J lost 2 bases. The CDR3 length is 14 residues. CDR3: CASSPGTGAYEQYF. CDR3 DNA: TGTGCCAGCAGCCCAGGGACAGGGGCCTACGAGCAGTACTTC.